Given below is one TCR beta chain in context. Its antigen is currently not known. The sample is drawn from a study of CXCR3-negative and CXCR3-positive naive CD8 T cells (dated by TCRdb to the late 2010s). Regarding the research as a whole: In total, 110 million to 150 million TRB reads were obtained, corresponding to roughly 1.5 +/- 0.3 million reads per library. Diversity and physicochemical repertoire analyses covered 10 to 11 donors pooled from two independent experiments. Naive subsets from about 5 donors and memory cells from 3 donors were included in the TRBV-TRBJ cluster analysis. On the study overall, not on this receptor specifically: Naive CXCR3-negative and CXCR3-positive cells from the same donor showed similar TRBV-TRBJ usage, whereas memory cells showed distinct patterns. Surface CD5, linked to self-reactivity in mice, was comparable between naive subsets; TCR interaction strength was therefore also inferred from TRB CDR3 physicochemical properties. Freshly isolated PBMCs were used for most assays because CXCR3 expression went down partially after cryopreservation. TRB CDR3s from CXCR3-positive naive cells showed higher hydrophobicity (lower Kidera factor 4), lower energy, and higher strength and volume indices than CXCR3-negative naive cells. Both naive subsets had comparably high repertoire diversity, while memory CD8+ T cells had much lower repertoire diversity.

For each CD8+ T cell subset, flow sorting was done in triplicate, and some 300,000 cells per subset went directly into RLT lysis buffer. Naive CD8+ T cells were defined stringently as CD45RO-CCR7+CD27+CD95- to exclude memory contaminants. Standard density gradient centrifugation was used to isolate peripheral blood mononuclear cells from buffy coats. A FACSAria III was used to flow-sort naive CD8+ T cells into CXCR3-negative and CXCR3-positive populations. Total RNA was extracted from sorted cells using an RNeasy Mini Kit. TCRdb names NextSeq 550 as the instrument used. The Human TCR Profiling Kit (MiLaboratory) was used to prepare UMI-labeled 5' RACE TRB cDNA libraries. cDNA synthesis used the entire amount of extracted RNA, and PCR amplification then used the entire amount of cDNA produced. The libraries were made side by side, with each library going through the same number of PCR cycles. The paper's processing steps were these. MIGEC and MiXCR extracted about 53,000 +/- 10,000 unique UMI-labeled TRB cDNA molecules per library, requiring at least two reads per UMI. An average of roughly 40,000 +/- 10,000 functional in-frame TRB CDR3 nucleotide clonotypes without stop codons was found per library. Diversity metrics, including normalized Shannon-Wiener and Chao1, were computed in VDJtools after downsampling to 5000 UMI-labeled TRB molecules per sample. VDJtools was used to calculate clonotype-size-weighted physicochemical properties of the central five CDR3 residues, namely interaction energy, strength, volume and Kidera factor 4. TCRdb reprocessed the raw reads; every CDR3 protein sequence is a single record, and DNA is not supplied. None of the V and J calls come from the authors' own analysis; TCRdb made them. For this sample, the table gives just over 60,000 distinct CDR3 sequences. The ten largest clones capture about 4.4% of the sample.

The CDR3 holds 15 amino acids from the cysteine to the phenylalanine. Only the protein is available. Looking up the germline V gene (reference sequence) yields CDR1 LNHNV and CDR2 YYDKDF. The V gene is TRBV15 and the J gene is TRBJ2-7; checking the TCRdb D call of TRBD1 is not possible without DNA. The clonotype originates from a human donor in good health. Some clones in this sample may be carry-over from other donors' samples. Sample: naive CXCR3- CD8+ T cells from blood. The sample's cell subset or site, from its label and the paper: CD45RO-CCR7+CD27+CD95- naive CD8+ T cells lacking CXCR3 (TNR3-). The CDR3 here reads CATSRAWGGEYEQYF.